The next 25 T cell receptor beta chains were all read from a single sample in a study of T-cell reconstitution after alpha-beta-depleted transplantation in children. Unique molecular identifiers were used to barcode this TCRbeta library. One entry per CDR3 protein results from TCRdb running MiXCR on the PCR reads. This sample has about 250,000 distinct CDR3 sequences, with about 24% found just once. The sequenced sample was PBMCs, mostly from graft donor cells, obtained 360 days after TCRalphabeta/CD19-depleted stem cell transplant. These receptors were taken from a female patient aged 2 to 10 who had a stem cell transplant for congenital amegakaryocytic thrombocytopenia, so the T cells may come from the graft donor.

The CDR3 loop reads CASSQNRNMDQFNTGELFF. CDR3 coding DNA: TGCGCCAGCAGCCAAAACCGGAACATGGACCAATTTAACACCGGGGAGCTGTTTTTT. The chain joins TRBV4-3 to TRBJ2-2; D gene uncertain. Trimming shortened V by 2 bases and J by 2 bases, and 21 bases separated the two germline ends. The CDR3 runs to 19 residues. Germline V gives CDR1 LGHNA, CDR2 YSLEER.

A few counts support this clonotype. This chain uses TRBV20-1 with TRBJ1-1; the match to TRBD1 covers 9 bases. J was trimmed by 4 bases and V by 0 bases; bases with no gene match: 12. Germline V lookup: CDR1 DFQATT, CDR2 SNEGSKA (reference sequence). The CDR3 covers 17 residues. In DNA form, the CDR3 reads TGCAGTGCTAGAGATGGTGGGACAGGGCGTATTGGCACTGAAGCTTTCTTT. This translates into CSARDGGTGRIGTEAFF.

This clonotype was detected a few times. The chain carries TRBV20-1 and TRBJ2-5; 7 bases are a match to TRBD2. Losses at the gene ends were 7 bases for V and 1 base for J; bases not matched to a gene: 6. CDR1 is DFQATT and CDR2 is SNEGSKA in the germline V gene (reference sequence). The CDR3 has 13 residues. The CDR3 here is CSVTGTIQETQYF. Written as DNA, the CDR3 is TGCAGTGTAACCGGGACTATCCAAGAGACCCAGTACTTC.

The V call is TRBV6-2 or TRBV6-3, the J call TRBJ1-5; D unclear. CDR1 is MNHEY, CDR2 SVGEGT, per germline. CDR3 length: 14 residues. Between the trimmed V and J ends, which lost 4 bases and 4 bases, there was a span of 11 bases. DNA for the CDR3: TGTGCCAGCAGTTGGCTTCTGCGGAATCAGCCCCAGCATTTT. It translates to CASSWLLRNQPQHF.

This chain links TRBV21-1 with TRBJ1-1; TRBD1 reflects the table's D call only, with no check against the DNA. TRBV21-1 is classified as a pseudogene. This CDR3 is 13 amino acids long. Here the CDR3 reads CASSGDSHTEAFF. The CDR3, as DNA: TGTGCCAGTTCCGGGGACAGCCACACTGAAGCTTTCTTT.

This chain joins TRBV20-1 and TRBJ2-3, with 7 bases aligning to TRBD1. Looked up from germline, CDR1 is DFQATT and CDR2 is SNEGSKA (reference sequence). J lost 9 bases, V lost 1 base, and 1 base had no gene match. The CDR3 length is 11 residues. As DNA, the CDR3 is TGCAGTGCTAGAGCACAGGGGACGCAGTATTTT. Translation gives CSARAQGTQYF.

This clonotype has only a few counts. The chain has TRBV20-1 and TRBJ2-7; 9 nucleotides agree with TRBD1. Trimming took 3 bases from V and 2 from J; bases not matched to a gene: 11. The CDR3 runs to 16 residues. Germline V gene lookup returns CDR1 DFQATT and CDR2 SNEGSKA (reference sequence). The CDR3 nucleotides read TGCAGTGCTAGTGTTTACGGGGACAGGGCAACCTACGAGCAGTACTTC. Amino acids: CSASVYGDRATYEQYF.

V and J are TRBV24-1 and TRBJ2-7; the match to TRBD2 covers 8 bases. Losses at the gene ends were 3 bases for V and 4 bases for J; bases not matched to a gene: 4. The CDR3 totals 14 residues. Germline values: CDR1 KGHDR, CDR2 SFDVKD. The CDR3 reads CATSDSGSSYEQYF. CDR3 DNA sequence: TGTGCCACCAGTGATAGCGGGAGTTCGTACGAGCAGTACTTC.

This chain links TRBV4-1 with TRBJ1-5; tentative D call: TRBD1 (5 bases). V lost 4 bases and J 4 bases, leaving 17 bases between the germline ends. Germline V gene sequence: CDR1 MGHRA, CDR2 YSYEKL. There are 16 residues in the CDR3. The CDR3 region has the DNA TGCGCCAGCAGCCCATTTCGGGACGCAAGAAATCAGCCCCAGCATTTT. Its translation is CASSPFRDARNQPQHF.

This clonotype showed up just a few times. The rearrangement links TRBV14 to TRBJ1-5, with 10 bases matching TRBD1. Trimming removed 5 bases from V and 1 base from J; junction bases left unmatched: 8. Germline values: CDR1 SGHDN, CDR2 FVKESK. The CDR3 sequence is 17 residues long. DNA for the CDR3: TGTGCCAGCAGCGCAGAAAGACAGGGGGCGAGCAATCAGCCCCAGCATTTT. Translating gives CASSAERQGASNQPQHF.

This clonotype was detected a few times. The chain couples TRBV13 to TRBJ2-7; possibly TRBD1 or TRBD2 for D (5 bases each). The V end lost 5 bases, the J end lost 9 bases, and 14 bases lay between the germline ends. The CDR3 length is 12 residues. CDR1 PRHDT and CDR2 FYEKMQ come from the germline V gene (reference sequence). DNA for the CDR3: TGTGCCAGCAGCAGACGGGACCTCGGGCAGTACTTC. Its translation: CASSRRDLGQYF.

There are a few counts of this clonotype. The CDR3 nucleotides read TGCAGTGCTAGCGGTGCAGGACCGAATCAGCCCCAGCATTTT. Translating gives CSASGAGPNQPQHF. This chain connects TRBV20-1 to TRBJ1-5; D remains ambiguous. The length of the CDR3 is 14 residues. Deletions cut 3 bases from V and 4 bases from J, with 13 bases between. The germline CDR1 and CDR2 sequences are DFQATT and SNEGSKA (reference sequence).

The V gene is TRBV6-1, the J gene TRBJ2-7, with D hard to call. V lost 6 bases and J 0 bases, leaving 12 bases between the germline ends. Germline loops: CDR1 MNHNS, CDR2 SASEGT. CDR3 length equals 14 residues. This chain's CDR3 is CASRDTSSSYEQYF. The DNA of the CDR3 is TGTGCCAGCAGAGACACCTCGAGCTCCTACGAGCAGTACTTC.

This clonotype was seen more than once but under ten times. The chain joins TRBV28 to TRBJ2-3; 9 positions agree with TRBD2. CDR3 length equals 18 residues. CDR1 and CDR2 (germline): MDHEN, SYDVKM. The junction had 15 bases not matched to a gene; V was cut back by 5 bases and J by 3 bases. The CDR3 protein is CASSPPGGRLAETDTQYF. In DNA form, the CDR3 reads TGTGCCAGCAGTCCCCCCGGGGGGAGACTAGCGGAAACAGATACGCAGTATTTT. Drawing the rest from reference TRBV28 and TRBJ2-3, the complete variable domain is DVKVTQSSRYLVKRTGEKVFLECVQDMDHENMFWYRQDPGLGLRLIYFSYDVKMKEKGDIPEGYSVSREKKERFSLILESASTNQTSMYLCASSPPGGRLAETDTQYFGPGTRLTVL.

This clonotype was found a few times. V and J are TRBV27 and TRBJ2-5; D is unclear. Germline loops: CDR1 MNHEY, CDR2 SMNVEV (reference sequence). V lost 6 bases and J 1 base, leaving 15 bases between the germline ends. CDR3 size: 15 residues. The CDR3 loop is CASRPLYSPQETQYF. CDR3 nucleotides: TGTGCCAGCAGGCCCCTGTACAGTCCCCAAGAGACCCAGTACTTC.

J is TRBJ2-7 and V is TRBV7-2; TRBD2 is a possible D gene (5 bases). Trimming took off 5 bases at V and 4 bases at J, with 15 bases between the two ends. The CDR3 consists of 14 residues. Per the germline V gene, CDR1 is SGHTA and CDR2 is FQGNSA. CDR3 loop: CASSPSGLVYEQYF. The CDR3 nucleotides read TGTGCCAGCAGCCCAAGCGGCCTGGTTTACGAGCAGTACTTC. The variable domain in full, with the rest retrieved from reference TRBV7-2 and TRBJ2-7, is GAGVSQSPSNKVTEKGKDVELRCDPISGHTALYWYRQSLGQGLEFLIYFQGNSAPDKSGLPSDRFSAERTGGSVSTLTIQRTQQEDSAVYLCASSPSGLVYEQYFGPGTRLTVT.

The chain uses TRBV20-1 and TRBJ2-5; the D call may be TRBD1 or TRBD2 (5 bases each). The CDR3 runs to 13 residues. The ends were cut back, 5 bases at V and 4 bases at J, with 14 bases in the middle. Germline-derived CDR1 and CDR2 are DFQATT and SNEGSKA (reference sequence). CDR3 amino acids: CSASQGVPETQYF. In DNA form, the CDR3 reads TGCAGTGCTTCCCAGGGAGTACCAGAGACCCAGTACTTC.

The chain uses TRBV4-2 and TRBJ2-7; D not certain. CDR1 and CDR2 from the germline V gene are LGHNA and YNFKEQ. V lost 0 bases and J lost 3, with 12 bases in between. The CDR3 is 15 amino acids. The CDR3 DNA reads as TGTGCCAGCAGCCAAGATGTGAGACCCGTCTACGAGCAGTACTTC. It specifies CASSQDVRPVYEQYF.

CDR3 in DNA: TGTGCCAGCAGTGAATGGACGGGACTAGCAGCAGATACGCAGTATTTT. This sequence encodes CASSEWTGLAADTQYF. The chain recombines TRBV25-1 with TRBJ2-3; 9 bases align to TRBD2. Germline V gives CDR1 MGHDK, CDR2 SYGVNS. With 1 base clipped from V and 4 bases from J, the junction kept 6 bases outside the gene matches. This CDR3 comprises 16 residues.

This clonotype came up a few times. Here the CDR3 reads CASSREASGQPQHF. As DNA, the CDR3 is TGTGCCAGCAGCCGAGAAGCATCTGGTCAGCCCCAGCATTTT. The chain employs TRBV12-3 or TRBV12-4 and TRBJ1-5; D is undetermined. This CDR3 is built from 14 residues. The V gene lost 6 bases and the J gene lost 6 bases, with 15 bases spanning the gap.

There are many counts of this clonotype. V and J are TRBV11-1 and TRBJ2-4, with D perhaps matching TRBD1 or TRBD2 (7 bases each). Looked up from germline, CDR1 is SGHAT and CDR2 is FQDESV (reference sequence). V was shortened by 5 bases and J by 9 bases, with 14 bases between the two germline ends. CDR3 length equals 13 residues. DNA for the CDR3: TGTGCCAGCAGCCCCAGGGGGGGGAGCATTCAGTACTTC. Its protein is CASSPRGGSIQYF.

This clonotype was seen a single time. A read error is likely, as this CDR3 ends without the conserved phenylalanine or tryptophan. This chain links TRBV10-3 with TRBJ2-6; TRBD1 matches 8 bases. After removal of 9 bases from V and 0 bases from J, the junction contained 4 bases not matched to a gene. The germline V gene encodes CDR1 ENHRY and CDR2 SYGVKD. The CDR3 is 15 amino acids. The CDR3 is CAIGTGPSGANVLTL. CDR3 nucleotides: TGTGCCATTGGGACAGGCCCCTCTGGGGCCAACGTCCTGACTCTC.

This clonotype was seen more than once but under ten times. This chain joins TRBV5-1 and TRBJ2-5; perhaps TRBD2 as D (6 bases). Germline assignment: CDR1 SGHRS and CDR2 YFSETQ. The CDR3 consists of 15 residues. Trimming removed 1 base at V and 4 bases at J, with 14 bases between. The CDR3 sequence: CASSLNAGFGETQYF. CDR3 DNA sequence: TGCGCCAGCAGCTTGAACGCGGGATTCGGAGAGACCCAGTACTTC.

This clonotype showed up just a few times. The chain recombines TRBV9 with TRBJ1-1; D not resolved. Per the germline V gene, CDR1 is SGDLS and CDR2 is YYNGEE. This CDR3 contains 13 residues. Trimming removed 3 bases from V and 3 bases from J, with 9 bases in between. The CDR3 DNA sequence: TGTGCCAGCAGCGAAAGCCCCGACACTGAAGCTTTCTTT. Translation gives CASSESPDTEAFF. The full variable domain, completed using reference TRBV9 and TRBJ1-1, is DSGVTQTPKHLITATGQRVTLRCSPRSGDLSVYWYQQSLDQGLQFLIQYYNGEERAKGNILERFSAQQFPDLHSELNLSSLELGDSALYFCASSESPDTEAFFGQGTRLTVV.

The V call is TRBV3-1, the J call TRBJ2-3, with D possibly matching TRBD2 (5 bases). The CDR3 spans 16 residues. Trimming took off 1 base at V and 3 bases at J, with 14 bases between the two ends. CDR1 and CDR2 from the germline V gene are LGHDT and YNNKEL (reference sequence). CDR3: CASSQAVSIATDTQYF. CDR3 DNA sequence: TGTGCCAGCAGCCAAGCGGTGTCGATAGCGACAGATACGCAGTATTTT.